This TCR beta chain stems from a study of response to subunit inactivated influenza vaccine. This clonotype was picked up a small number of times. TCRdb re-called the RT-PCR reads through MiXCR, storing one row per CDR3 protein. The sample lists approximately 700,000 distinct CDR3 sequences; over 11% were seen once. Sequences were derived from PBMCs from blood, sampled roughly 15 days before vaccination. The TCR was taken from a man in his fifties who received an inactivated influenza vaccine.

This CDR3 is CAISESFDIRNSPLHF. CDR3 sequence (DNA): TGTGCCATCAGTGAGTCTTTCGACATTCGGAATTCACCCCTCCACTTT. The rearrangement uses TRBV10-3 and TRBJ1-6, with unresolved D. The V end was cut by 0 bases, the J end by 7 bases, with 13 bases between. In germline, CDR1 is ENHRY, CDR2 SYGVKD. This CDR3 comprises 16 residues.